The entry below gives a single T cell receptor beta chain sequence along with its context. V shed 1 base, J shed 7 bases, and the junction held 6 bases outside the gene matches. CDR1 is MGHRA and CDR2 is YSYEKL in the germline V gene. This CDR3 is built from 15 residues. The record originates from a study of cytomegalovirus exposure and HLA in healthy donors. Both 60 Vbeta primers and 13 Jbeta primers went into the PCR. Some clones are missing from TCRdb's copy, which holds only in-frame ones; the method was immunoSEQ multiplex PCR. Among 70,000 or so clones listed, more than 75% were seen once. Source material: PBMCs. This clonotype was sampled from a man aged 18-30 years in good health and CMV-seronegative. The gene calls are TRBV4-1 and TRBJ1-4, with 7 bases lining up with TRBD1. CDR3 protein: CASSQGGRGIEKLFF. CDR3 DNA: TGCGCCAGCAGCCAAGGTGGCAGGGGGATTGAAAAACTGTTTTTT.